This T cell receptor beta chain was captured in a study of T cells in Graves' hyperthyroidism and ophthalmopathy. The sample holds many counts of this clonotype. The antigen remains undetermined. Amplification targeted TCR beta CDR3 regions from RNA transcripts. A set of HTBI primers served as the primers for a first-round RT-PCR of the TCR CDR3. From the multiplex PCR reads, TCRdb called clonotypes with MiXCR, one entry per CDR3 protein. This table holds hundreds of thousands of distinct CDR3 sequences, around 14% found once. Study observations and caveats: Ophthalmopathy could be told apart from stable hyperthyroidism with a 13 V-J model. A median about 6.5 months before onset, the model predicted ophthalmopathy.

Hyperthyroidism of Graves' type that showed no ophthalmopathy progression within 18 months was stable. Patients having uncontrolled infection, another autoimmune disease, pregnancy or lactation were not included. This CDR3 contains 15 residues. Germline assignment: CDR1 SGHTA and CDR2 FQGNSA. V was pared by 3 bases and J by 7 bases, with 9 bases of the junction left unmatched. The specimen sequenced was blood. V gene TRBV7-2 combines with J gene TRBJ2-1, with 7 bases fitting TRBD2. This sequence was found in a woman aged 18-29 years with Graves' hyperthyroidism. This chain's CDR3 is CASSFGRELRNEQFF. The CDR3 region has the DNA TGTGCCAGCAGCTTCGGGCGGGAGCTTCGGAATGAGCAGTTCTTC.